This record looks at one TCR beta chain sequence and its context. What it binds is unknown. The data stem from a study of siplizumab effects on memory and regulatory T cells. Study outcomes and limitations: Mappable alloreactive CD4+ clones came from Treg cells less than 70% of the time on average with siplizumab, against 25% to 30% in controls.

Profiled with immunoSEQ multiplex PCR; TCRdb holds only in-frame clones, not every one. The profile shows over 85,000 clones, approximately 96% of them singletons. The sequenced sample consisted of naive CD4+ T cells sorted from blood. This sequence originates from a human donor in good health.

CDR3 DNA sequence: TGTGCCAGCAGCCCGGAGGGCTCCTACGAGCAGTACTTC. Residues: CASSPEGSYEQYF. The chain is built from TRBV5-4 and TRBJ2-7; possibly TRBD2 for D (6 bases). V gave up 4 bases and J gave up 0 bases, with 8 bases separating them. Germline V gene sequence: CDR1 SGHNT, CDR2 YYREEE (reference sequence). This CDR3 contains 13 residues.